Shown below are 8 T cell receptor beta chains from a single sample sequenced in a study of T cell clones after liver transplantation. Only in-frame clones appear in the TCRdb table, and some are missing; sequencing was by immunoSEQ multiplex PCR. The sample consists of 9,500 to 11,000 clones, approximately 74% of them appearing once. Sequencing was performed on CD4+ T cells from blood, taken less than 33 months after liver transplant. These receptors originate from a human patient who received a liver transplant. Some T cells may possibly be graft donor cells.

This clone rates as medium-sized. V is TRBV6-4 and J is TRBJ2-1; D gene ambiguous. Looked up from germline, CDR1 is MRHNA and CDR2 is SNTAGT. Deletions cut 0 bases from V and 3 bases from J, with 9 bases between. CDR3 size: 15 residues. CDR3 residues: CASSDSSHDYNEQFF. CDR3 sequence (DNA): TGTGCCAGCAGTGACTCTTCACATGACTACAATGAGCAGTTCTTC.

This sequence joins TRBV12-5 and TRBJ2-1; D perhaps matches TRBD1 (6 bases). CDR3 length: 11 residues. Germline V lookup: CDR1 LGHNT, CDR2 FRNRAP. Trimming stripped 6 bases from V and 7 bases from J, with 7 bases between. The CDR3 spells CASGQGNEQFF. CDR3 DNA: TGTGCTAGTGGGCAGGGGAATGAGCAGTTCTTC.

DNA for the CDR3: TGTGCCAGCAGTTACTCGGCAGGGAACCAAGAGACCCAGTACTTC. It translates to CASSYSAGNQETQYF. The chain combines TRBV6-5 with TRBJ2-5; the D gene is possibly TRBD1 (5 bases). The length of the CDR3 is 15 residues. Trimming stripped 0 bases from V and 0 bases from J, with 8 bases between. The V gene's germline CDR1 is MNHEY and CDR2 SVGAGI.

This CDR3 is CASRLGRTASSYEQYF. CDR3 DNA sequence: TGTGCAAGTCGCTTAGGTCGGACCGCGAGCTCCTACGAGCAGTACTTC. V is TRBV12-2 and J is TRBJ2-7. TRBV12-2 is described as a pseudogene. The CDR3 contains 16 residues.

The chain recombines TRBV4-3 with TRBJ2-5; D perhaps matches TRBD2 (6 bases). In germline, CDR1 is LGHNA, CDR2 YSLEER. This CDR3 is built from 15 residues. V was shortened by 3 bases and J by 2 bases, with 13 bases between the two germline ends. CDR3 loop: CASSQNLAEQETQYF. The DNA of the CDR3 is TGCGCCAGCAGCCAGAACTTAGCGGAACAAGAGACCCAGTACTTC.

This clone was counted a single time. The genes are TRBV14 and TRBJ2-7; D tentatively fits TRBD1 or TRBD2 (5 bases each). Looked up from germline, CDR1 is SGHDN and CDR2 is FVKESK. This CDR3 has 13 amino acids. The ends were cut back, 4 bases at V and 2 bases at J, with 9 bases in the middle. The DNA of the CDR3 is TGTGCCAGCAGCCCGGGACGGACCTACGAGCAGTACGTC. Protein product: CASSPGRTYEQYV.

The chain employs TRBV7-2 and TRBJ2-2; D uncertain. The CDR3 is 17 amino acids. Germline assignment: CDR1 SGHTA and CDR2 FQGNSA. The V end lost 5 bases, the J end lost 2 bases, and 18 bases lay between the germline ends. The CDR3 sequence is CASSGPVYWDNTGELFF. The DNA of the CDR3 is TGTGCCAGCAGCGGCCCGGTTTACTGGGATAACACCGGGGAGCTGTTTTTT.

V and J are TRBV28 and TRBJ2-5; 13 nucleotides match TRBD2. V shed 5 bases and J 5 bases; nucleotides not matched to a gene: 2. Germline lookup yields CDR1 MDHEN and CDR2 SYDVKM. This CDR3 is built from 14 residues. The CDR3 DNA is TGTGCCAGCAGTATGGGACTAGCGGGGGAGACCCAGTACTTC. Its translation is CASSMGLAGETQYF. The entire variable domain, with the rest obtained from reference TRBV28 and TRBJ2-5, is as follows: DVKVTQSSRYLVKRTGEKVFLECVQDMDHENMFWYRQDPGLGLRLIYFSYDVKMKEKGDIPEGYSVSREKKERFSLILESASTNQTSMYLCASSMGLAGETQYFGPGTRLLVL.